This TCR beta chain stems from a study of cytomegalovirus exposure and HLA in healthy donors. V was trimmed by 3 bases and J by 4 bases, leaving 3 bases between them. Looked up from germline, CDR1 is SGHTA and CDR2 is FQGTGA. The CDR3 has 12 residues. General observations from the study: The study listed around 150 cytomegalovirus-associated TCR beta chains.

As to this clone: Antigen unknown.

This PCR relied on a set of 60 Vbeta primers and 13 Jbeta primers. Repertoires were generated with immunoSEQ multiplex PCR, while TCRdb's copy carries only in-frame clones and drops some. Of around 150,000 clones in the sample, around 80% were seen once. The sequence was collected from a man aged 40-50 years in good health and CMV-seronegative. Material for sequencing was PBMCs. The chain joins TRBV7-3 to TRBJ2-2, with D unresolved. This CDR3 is CASSLSTGELFF. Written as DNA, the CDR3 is TGTGCCAGCAGCTTGAGCACCGGGGAGCTGTTTTTT.